Presented here are 14 T cell receptor beta chains from one specimen sequenced in a study of shared clonotypes between healthy human individuals. Assay used: immunoSEQ multiplex PCR; TCRdb lists only in-frame clones, some missing. The table lists some 350,000 clones, approximately 74% of them singletons. The specimen sequenced was memory CD4+ T cells sorted from blood. Subset indicated: CD45RA-negative fraction. These receptors were obtained from a man under 40 in good health.

The DNA of the CDR3 is TGTGCCAGCAGTGGACAGGGGGCGCAGAAAACAGATACGCAGTATTTT. It encodes CASSGQGAQKTDTQYF. V is TRBV2 and J is TRBJ2-3; TRBD1 matches 10 bases. The CDR3 runs to 16 residues. Germline values: CDR1 SNHLY, CDR2 FYNNEI. Germline trimming cut 4 bases from V and 3 bases from J; bases unmatched to any gene: 7. Full variable domain (outside the CDR3, taken from reference TRBV2 and TRBJ2-3): EPEVTQTPSHQVTQMGQEVILRCVPISNHLYFYWYRQILGQKVEFLVSFYNNEISEKSEIFDDQFSVERPDGSNFTLKIRSTKLEDSAMYFCASSGQGAQKTDTQYFGPGTRLTVL.

The chain recombines TRBV18 with TRBJ1-1; weak D call: TRBD1 (6 bases). Germline values: CDR1 KGHSH, CDR2 LQKENI. The CDR3 has 16 amino acids. Trimming cost V 3 bases and J 5 bases, with 19 bases left between them. CDR3 loop: CASSPAWVGGKTEAFF. The CDR3, as DNA: TGTGCCAGCTCACCTGCGTGGGTAGGGGGAAAAACTGAAGCTTTCTTT.

This chain uses TRBV6-5 with TRBJ2-1, with 10 bases fitting TRBD2. This CDR3 is 14 amino acids long. V shed 10 bases and J 8 bases; nucleotides not matched to a gene: 11. In germline, CDR1 is MNHEY, CDR2 SVGAGI. Written as DNA, the CDR3 is TGTGCCACCAAGCGGGAGGGTCGTATCGATGAGCAGTTCTTC. Translation gives CATKREGRIDEQFF.

This clone was observed a handful of times. This rearrangement joins TRBV28 to TRBJ2-3, with D perhaps being TRBD1 or TRBD2 (5 bases each). This CDR3 has 14 residues. Between the trimmed V and J ends, which lost 6 bases and 4 bases, there was a span of 14 bases. Per germline, CDR1 MDHEN and CDR2 SYDVKM. This chain's CDR3 is CASSLQGTSDTQYF. CDR3 coding DNA: TGTGCCAGCAGCCTCCAAGGGACCTCAGATACGCAGTATTTT.

V gene TRBV7-9 combines with J gene TRBJ2-7; D is perhaps TRBD1 (6 bases). This CDR3 spans 16 amino acids. CDR1 is SEHNR and CDR2 is FQNEAQ in the germline V gene (reference sequence). V was pared by 5 bases and J by 6 bases, with 23 bases between. This CDR3 reads CASSGVGGARQVEQYF. The CDR3 nucleotides are TGTGCCAGCAGCGGGGTTGGCGGAGCAAGACAGGTCGAGCAGTACTTC.

This rearrangement joins TRBV5-1 to TRBJ2-2; a weak D match, TRBD2 (6 bases). Germline V gene lookup returns CDR1 SGHRS and CDR2 YFSETQ. Trimming removed 2 bases from V and 5 bases from J, with 10 bases in between. The CDR3 length is 14 residues. DNA for the CDR3: TGCGCCAGCAGCTTTGCGGGGTCGACCGGGGAGCTGTTTTTT. It codes for CASSFAGSTGELFF.

The CDR3 reads CASRPGQGGTNEKLFF. As DNA, the CDR3 is TGTGCCAGCAGGCCGGGACAGGGTGGGACTAATGAAAAACTGTTTTTT. The chain carries TRBV5-8 and TRBJ1-4, with TRBD1 matching 9 bases. The V and J ends lost 5 bases and 2 bases, in that order; junction bases with no gene match: 7. The CDR3 is 16 amino acids. From germline, CDR1 is SGHTS and CDR2 YDEGEE.

The sample holds many counts of this clone. V and J are TRBV2 and TRBJ2-1, with 8 bases that match TRBD1. Trimming removed 6 bases from V and 3 bases from J; junction bases left unmatched: 4. Germline V gene data show CDR1 as SNHLY and CDR2 as FYNNEI. The CDR3 covers 14 residues. CDR3 DNA: TGTGCCAGCAGAGACAGGGGTAGCTACAATGAGCAGTTCTTC. Amino acids: CASRDRGSYNEQFF.

V is TRBV6-1 and J is TRBJ2-5, with TRBD1 as a possible D gene (5 bases). This CDR3 region has 16 residues. Germline V lookup: CDR1 MNHNS, CDR2 SASEGT. Trimming left V 1 base short and J 4 bases short, with 16 bases between. CDR3 coding DNA: TGTGCCAGCAGTGAAGACCTCAGGGCCTTCCGAGAGACCCAGTACTTC. Translated: CASSEDLRAFRETQYF.

The count of this clone is one. J is TRBJ2-2 and V is TRBV9; the match to TRBD2 covers 11 bases. Germline V lookup: CDR1 SGDLS, CDR2 YYNGEE. Trimming at V came to 4 bases and at J to 3 bases, leaving 2 bases not matched to a gene. CDR3 length: 15 residues. Here the CDR3 DNA reads TGTGCCAGCAGCCTGGGACTAGCGGACACCGGGGAGCTGTTTTTT. The encoded protein is CASSLGLADTGELFF.

V and J are TRBV14 and TRBJ2-7; 8 positions match TRBD1. CDR1 is SGHDN, CDR2 FVKESK, per germline. The length of the CDR3 is 13 residues. The V and J ends lost 4 bases and 3 bases, in that order; junction bases with no gene match: 2. CDR3 region: CASSRGTGYEQYF. CDR3 nucleotide sequence: TGTGCCAGCAGCCGAGGGACAGGCTACGAGCAGTACTTC. The full variable domain, in which reference TRBV14 and TRBJ2-7 provide the parts outside the CDR3, is EAGVTQFPSHSVIEKGQTVTLRCDPISGHDNLYWYRRVMGKEIKFLLHFVKESKQDESGMPNNRFLAERTGGTYSTLKVQPAELEDSGVYFCASSRGTGYEQYFGPGTRLTVT.

CDR3 in amino acids: CASSVELGTSVTDTQYF. CDR3 coding DNA: TGTGCCAGCAGCGTCGAGTTAGGGACTAGCGTCACAGATACGCAGTATTTT. The J gene is TRBJ2-3, the V gene TRBV9; 10 bases are shared with TRBD2. CDR1 and CDR2 from the germline V gene are SGDLS and YYNGEE. J gave up 2 bases and V 2 bases, and 8 bases lay outside the gene matches. This CDR3 is 17 amino acids long.

The rearrangement joins TRBV19 to TRBJ2-3; 7 bases are shared with TRBD2. Per germline, CDR1 LNHDA and CDR2 SQIVND (reference sequence). This CDR3 has 14 amino acids. Trimming removed 8 bases from V and 1 base from J; junction bases left unmatched: 6. In nucleotides, the CDR3 is TGTGCCAGTCAACCGGGGGGACGCACAGATACGCAGTATTTT. It translates to CASQPGGRTDTQYF.

The chain couples TRBV19 to TRBJ2-1; weak D call: TRBD1 (5 bases). The germline V gene has CDR1 LNHDA and CDR2 SQIVND (reference sequence). This CDR3 comprises 13 residues. Trimming left V 7 bases short and J 8 bases short, with 15 bases between. The DNA for the CDR3 is TGTGCCAGTATTGGGCAGGGTAACGATGAGCAGTTCTTC. Translated, it gives CASIGQGNDEQFF.